This T cell receptor beta chain was recorded in a study of cytomegalovirus exposure and HLA in healthy donors. In the study overall: Of a few hundred genotyped donors, about 80% clustered with self-reported Caucasian donors. Whole-study findings and limits: Data from an earlier analysis indicated that most TCR beta V segments were productive either about 87% or about 30% of the time.

60 Vbeta and 13 Jbeta primers were used in PCR. Clones were sequenced by immunoSEQ multiplex PCR, and TCRdb holds only the in-frame ones, with some missing. The sample holds 150,000 to 200,000 clones, around 81% seen once. The V gene's germline CDR1 is SGHTA and CDR2 FQGNSA. Trimming removed 0 bases from V and 5 bases from J; junction bases left unmatched: 6. The CDR3 sequence is 17 residues long. Comment on this clone: Its specificity is not known.

This receptor was obtained from a man younger than 35 in good health and CMV-seronegative. The gene calls are TRBV7-2 and TRBJ2-2; TRBD1 aligns across 10 bases. The sequenced sample consisted of PBMCs. CDR3 sequence reads: CASSLANAGQGTGELFF. The DNA of the CDR3 is TGTGCCAGCAGCTTAGCGAATGCGGGACAGGGGACCGGGGAGCTGTTTTTT.